This TCR beta chain appears in the sequencing data of a study of T cells in Graves' hyperthyroidism and ophthalmopathy. RNA transcripts yielded amplified TCR beta CDR3 regions. The HTBI primer set served for first-round RT-PCR of the TCR CDR3. TCRdb ran MiXCR on the multiplex PCR reads and lists one entry per CDR3 protein. The sample yields about half a million distinct CDR3 sequences, approximately 24% seen once. The CDR3 is 14 amino acids. Germline-derived CDR1 and CDR2 are PRHDT and FYEKMQ (reference sequence). The junction had 4 bases not matched to a gene; V was cut back by 1 base and J by 4 bases. Fresh peripheral blood, roughly 9.3 ml, was the source of the PBMCs. The table lists this clonotype with many counts.

The V call is TRBV13, the J call TRBJ2-7; 7 positions agree with TRBD1. The receptor comes from a woman aged 25 to 39 with Graves' ophthalmopathy. Input material: blood. CDR3 coding DNA: TGTGCCAGCAGCTTAGCCAACAGGGGATACGAGCAGTACTTC. Translation: CASSLANRGYEQYF.